The TCR beta chain described here comes from a study of T cell responses to AZD1222 COVID-19 vaccine. Study details: Investigators merged groups given second doses at roughly 4 or roughly 12 weeks. Findings and limits, study-wide: Among those given AZD1222, only six were seropositive at baseline.

This clone was found once. Its antigen is currently unknown. Germline-derived CDR1 and CDR2 are MNHEY and SMNVEV (reference sequence). V was clipped by 10 bases and J by 3 bases, with 12 bases between them. The CDR3 consists of 13 residues. Profiled with immunoSEQ multiplex PCR; TCRdb holds only in-frame clones, not every one. Here the sample spans roughly 120,000 clones, 85% to 90% being singletons. V usage is TRBV27 and J usage is TRBJ2-2; tentative D call: TRBD2 (6 bases). The clonotype originates from an adult in good health. The sample here was peripheral blood, taken on day 0 of AZD1222 vaccination. In DNA form, the CDR3 reads TGTGCCACCCGGCCGGGGGACACCGGGGAGCTGTTTTTT. This codes for CATRPGDTGELFF.